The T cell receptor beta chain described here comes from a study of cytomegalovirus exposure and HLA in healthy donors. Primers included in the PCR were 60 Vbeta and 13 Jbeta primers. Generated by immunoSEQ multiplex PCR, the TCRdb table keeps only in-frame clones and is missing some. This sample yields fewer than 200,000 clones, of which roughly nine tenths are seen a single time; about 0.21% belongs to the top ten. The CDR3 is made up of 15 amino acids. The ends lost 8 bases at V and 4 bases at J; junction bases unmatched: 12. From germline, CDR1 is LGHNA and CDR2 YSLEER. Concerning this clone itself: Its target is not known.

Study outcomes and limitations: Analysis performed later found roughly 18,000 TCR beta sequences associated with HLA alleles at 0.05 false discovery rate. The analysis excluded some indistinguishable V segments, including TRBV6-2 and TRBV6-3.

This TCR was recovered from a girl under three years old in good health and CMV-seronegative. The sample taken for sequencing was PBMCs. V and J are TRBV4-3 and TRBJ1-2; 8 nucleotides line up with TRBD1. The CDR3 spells CASAPDRARGYGYTF. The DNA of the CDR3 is TGCGCCAGCGCTCCGGACAGGGCTCGGGGCTATGGCTACACCTTC.